This T cell receptor (beta chain) was found in a study of cytomegalovirus exposure and HLA in healthy donors. Across the whole study: In a later analysis, it was reported that the roughly 130 validation repertoires had been produced on the same platform as the 500 to 850 repertoires belonging to the first cohort.

Concerning this clone itself: Antigen specificity is unknown.

Study-wide findings and caveats: It was found in a later analysis that first-cohort TCR clusters tended to co-occur in the 100 to 150 validation repertoires. In vitro experiments confirmed that a few CMV-associated chains were specific for CMV antigens. The authors enumerated over 150 TCR beta chains as linked to cytomegalovirus.

Germline V lookup: CDR1 KGHSH, CDR2 LQKENI. CDR3 length equals 17 residues. V shed 2 bases and J shed 0 bases, with 16 bases lying between them. Produced via immunoSEQ multiplex PCR; TCRdb's table is partial and in-frame only. There are about 98,000 clones in the sample; roughly 87% occur only once, and approximately 4% lies in the top ten. Sequenced material: PBMCs. The TCR was taken from a woman aged 25 to 45 in good health and CMV-seronegative. V usage is TRBV18 and J usage is TRBJ1-2, with D maybe TRBD1 (6 bases). CDR3 in DNA: TGTGCCAGCTCACCAAAAGAGTCGGACAGTCCTAACTATGGCTACACCTTC. Its protein product is CASSPKESDSPNYGYTF.